This T cell receptor (beta chain) was captured in a study of CD8+ T cells in alopecia areata. Study-level information: Treated patients were given 5 to 10 mg oral tofacitinib twice daily.

The treatment: oral pan-JAK inhibitor, 5-10 mg twice daily. Lesional scalp punch biopsies and peripheral blood were collected from alopecia areata patients. Sequencing relied on a cDNA template that was reverse transcribed from extracted RNA. Sequenced by immunoSEQ multiplex PCR; TCRdb stores in-frame clones only, minus some. Of about 110,000 clones listed, roughly three fifths are singletons. V lost 0 bases, J lost 5 bases, and 7 bases lay in between. CDR1 ENHRY and CDR2 SYGVKD come from the germline V gene. CDR3 size: 13 residues. The gene calls are TRBV10-3 and TRBJ1-1; possibly TRBD1 for D (6 bases). This sample comprised CD8+ T cells sorted from blood, obtained at week 24, from a patient treated with tofacitinib. This receptor was taken from a human donor with alopecia areata. DNA of the CDR3: TGTGCCATCAGTGAGTCGGACAGAACTGAAGCTTTCTTT. It yields the protein CAISESDRTEAFF.